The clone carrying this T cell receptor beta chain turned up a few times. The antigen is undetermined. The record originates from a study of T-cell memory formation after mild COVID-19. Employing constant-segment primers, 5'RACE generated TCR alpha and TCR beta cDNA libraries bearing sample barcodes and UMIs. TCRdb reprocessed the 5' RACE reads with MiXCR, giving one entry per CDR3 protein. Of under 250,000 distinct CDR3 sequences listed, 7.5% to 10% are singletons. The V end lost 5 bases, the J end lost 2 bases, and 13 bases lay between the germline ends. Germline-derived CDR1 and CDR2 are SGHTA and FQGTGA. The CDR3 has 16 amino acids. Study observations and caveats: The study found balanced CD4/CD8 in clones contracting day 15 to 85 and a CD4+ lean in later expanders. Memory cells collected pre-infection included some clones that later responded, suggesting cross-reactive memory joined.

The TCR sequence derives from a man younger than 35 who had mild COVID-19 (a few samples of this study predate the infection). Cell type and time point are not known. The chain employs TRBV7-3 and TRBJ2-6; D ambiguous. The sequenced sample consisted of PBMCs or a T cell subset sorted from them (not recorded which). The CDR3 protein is CASSPQVWAGANVLTF. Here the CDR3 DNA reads TGTGCCAGCAGCCCCCAAGTATGGGCTGGGGCCAACGTCCTGACTTTC.